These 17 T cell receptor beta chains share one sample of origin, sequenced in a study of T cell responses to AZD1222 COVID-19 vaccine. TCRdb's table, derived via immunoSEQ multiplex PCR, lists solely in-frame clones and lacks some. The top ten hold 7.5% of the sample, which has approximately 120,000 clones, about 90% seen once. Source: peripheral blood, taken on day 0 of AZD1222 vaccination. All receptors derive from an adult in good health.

This CDR3 is CAWTPTLYGYTF. The CDR3 coding sequence is TGTGCCTGGACACCAACCCTCTATGGCTACACCTTC. The V gene is TRBV30, the J gene TRBJ1-2; the D is unclear. Deletions cut 4 bases from V and 4 bases from J, with 10 bases between. CDR1 is GTSNPN, CDR2 SVGIG, per germline (reference sequence). The CDR3 loop spans 12 amino acids.

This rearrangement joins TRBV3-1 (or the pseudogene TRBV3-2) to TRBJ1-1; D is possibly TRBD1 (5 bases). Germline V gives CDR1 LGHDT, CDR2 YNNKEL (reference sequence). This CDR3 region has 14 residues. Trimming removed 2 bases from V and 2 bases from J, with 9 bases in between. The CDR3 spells CASSQTDRNTEAFF. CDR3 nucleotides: TGTGCCAGCAGCCAAACCGACAGAAACACTGAAGCTTTCTTT.

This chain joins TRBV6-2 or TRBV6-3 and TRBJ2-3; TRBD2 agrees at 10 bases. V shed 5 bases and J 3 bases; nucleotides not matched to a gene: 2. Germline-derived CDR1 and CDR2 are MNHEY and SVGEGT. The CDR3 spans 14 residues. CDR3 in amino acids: CASSTSGVTDTQYF. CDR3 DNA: TGTGCCAGCAGTACTAGCGGGGTAACAGATACGCAGTATTTT.

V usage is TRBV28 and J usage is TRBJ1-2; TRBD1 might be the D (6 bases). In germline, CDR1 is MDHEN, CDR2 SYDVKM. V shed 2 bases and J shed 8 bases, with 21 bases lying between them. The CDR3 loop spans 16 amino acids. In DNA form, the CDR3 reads TGTGCCAGCAGTTTAGTAGGGGGGATCGGGGAACCGGGCTACACCTTC. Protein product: CASSLVGGIGEPGYTF.

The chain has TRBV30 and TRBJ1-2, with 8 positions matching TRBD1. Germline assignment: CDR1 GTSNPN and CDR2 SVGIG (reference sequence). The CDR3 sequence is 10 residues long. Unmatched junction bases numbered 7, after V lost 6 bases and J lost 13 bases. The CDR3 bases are TGTGCCTGTGACAGGGGACCCACCACCTTC. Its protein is CACDRGPTTF.

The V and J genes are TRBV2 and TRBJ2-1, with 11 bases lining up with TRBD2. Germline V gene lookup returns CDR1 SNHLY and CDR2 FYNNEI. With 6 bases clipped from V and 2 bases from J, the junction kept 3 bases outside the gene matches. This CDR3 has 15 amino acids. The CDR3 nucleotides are TGTGCCAGCAGGGATAGCGGGGGGGCCTACAATGAGCAGTTCTTC. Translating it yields CASRDSGGAYNEQFF.

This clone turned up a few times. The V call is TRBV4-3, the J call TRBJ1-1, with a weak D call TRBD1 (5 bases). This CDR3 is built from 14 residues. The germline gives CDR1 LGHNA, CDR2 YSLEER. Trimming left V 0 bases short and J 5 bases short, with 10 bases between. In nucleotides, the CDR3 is TGCGCCAGCAGCCAAGAAGAGGGGTGGACTGAAGCTTTCTTT. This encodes CASSQEEGWTEAFF.

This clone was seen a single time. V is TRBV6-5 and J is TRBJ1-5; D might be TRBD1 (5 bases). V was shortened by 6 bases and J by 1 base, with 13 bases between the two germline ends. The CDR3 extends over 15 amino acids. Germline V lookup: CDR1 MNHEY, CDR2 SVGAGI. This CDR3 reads CASRKDMGSNQPQHF. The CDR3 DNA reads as TGTGCCAGCAGGAAGGACATGGGGAGCAATCAGCCCCAGCATTTT.

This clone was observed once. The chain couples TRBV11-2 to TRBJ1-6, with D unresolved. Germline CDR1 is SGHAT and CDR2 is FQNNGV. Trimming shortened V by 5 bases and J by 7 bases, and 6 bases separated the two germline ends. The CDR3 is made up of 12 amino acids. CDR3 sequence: CASSLWNSPLHF. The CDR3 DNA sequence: TGTGCCAGCAGCCTTTGGAATTCACCCCTCCACTTT. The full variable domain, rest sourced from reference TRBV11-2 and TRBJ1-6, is EAGVAQSPRYKIIEKRQSVAFWCNPISGHATLYWYQQILGQGPKLLIQFQNNGVVDDSQLPKDRFSAERLKGVDSTLKIQPAKLEDSAVYLCASSLWNSPLHFGNGTRLTVT.

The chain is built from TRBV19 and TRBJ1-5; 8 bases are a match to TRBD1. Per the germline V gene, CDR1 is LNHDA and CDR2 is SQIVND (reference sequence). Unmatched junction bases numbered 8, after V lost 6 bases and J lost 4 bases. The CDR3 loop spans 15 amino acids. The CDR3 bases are TGTGCCAGTAGGGCAGGGGGCTATAGAAATCAGCCCCAGCATTTT. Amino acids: CASRAGGYRNQPQHF. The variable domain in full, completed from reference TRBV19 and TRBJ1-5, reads DGGITQSPKYLFRKEGQNVTLSCEQNLNHDAMYWYRQDPGQGLRLIYYSQIVNDFQKGDIAEGYSVSREKKESFPLTVTSAQKNPTAFYLCASRAGGYRNQPQHFGDGTRLSIL.

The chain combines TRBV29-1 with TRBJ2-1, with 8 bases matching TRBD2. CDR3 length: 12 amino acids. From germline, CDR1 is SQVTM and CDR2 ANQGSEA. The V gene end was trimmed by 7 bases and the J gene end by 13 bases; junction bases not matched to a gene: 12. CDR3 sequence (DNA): TGCAGCGCGCGGGGGGCGGGACCAAAACAGTTCTTC. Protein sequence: CSARGAGPKQFF.

The CDR3 bases are TGTGCCAGCAGCAAAGGGGGCTTCTTC. It encodes CASSKGGFF. The rearrangement links TRBV21-1 to TRBJ1-2; TRBD1 is the table's D call, not checked against the DNA. TRBV21-1 is classified as a pseudogene. The CDR3 loop spans 9 amino acids.

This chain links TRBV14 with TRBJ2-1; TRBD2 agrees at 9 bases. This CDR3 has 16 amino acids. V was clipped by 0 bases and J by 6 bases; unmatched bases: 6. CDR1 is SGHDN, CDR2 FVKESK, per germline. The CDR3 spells CASSQDGSGRLNEQFF. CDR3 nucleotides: TGTGCCAGCAGCCAAGATGGGAGCGGGAGGCTCAATGAGCAGTTCTTC.

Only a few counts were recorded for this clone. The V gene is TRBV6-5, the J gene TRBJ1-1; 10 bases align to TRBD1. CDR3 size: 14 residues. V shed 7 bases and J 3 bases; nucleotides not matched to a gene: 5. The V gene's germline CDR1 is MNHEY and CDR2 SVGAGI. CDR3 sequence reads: CASNKGQGDTEAFF. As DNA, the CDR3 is TGTGCCAGCAATAAAGGACAGGGGGACACTGAAGCTTTCTTT.

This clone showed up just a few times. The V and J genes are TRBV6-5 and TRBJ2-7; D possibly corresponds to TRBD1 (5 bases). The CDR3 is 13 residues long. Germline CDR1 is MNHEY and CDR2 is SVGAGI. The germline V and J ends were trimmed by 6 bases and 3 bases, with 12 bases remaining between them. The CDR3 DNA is TGTGCCAGCAGCAGGGCTGCAAACTACGAGCAGTACTTC. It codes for CASSRAANYEQYF.

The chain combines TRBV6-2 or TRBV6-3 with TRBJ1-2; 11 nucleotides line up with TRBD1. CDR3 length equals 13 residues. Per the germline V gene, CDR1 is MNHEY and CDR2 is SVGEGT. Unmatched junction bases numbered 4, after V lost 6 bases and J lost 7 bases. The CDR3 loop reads CASSGTGGRGYTF. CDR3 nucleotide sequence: TGTGCCAGCAGCGGGACAGGGGGTCGTGGCTACACCTTC.

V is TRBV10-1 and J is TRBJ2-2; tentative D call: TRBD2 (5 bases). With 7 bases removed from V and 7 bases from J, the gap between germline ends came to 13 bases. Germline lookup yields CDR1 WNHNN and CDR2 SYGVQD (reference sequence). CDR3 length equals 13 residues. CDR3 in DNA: TGCGCCAGCACCGGGGTTCTAGGCGGGGAGCTGTTTTTT. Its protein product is CASTGVLGGELFF.